The present T cell receptor (beta chain) was sequenced within a study of blood T cell repertoires in COVID-19 (TCRdb year 2020). Background for the entire study: Samples from collaborators originated in the United States, Italy and Spain and spanned both the acute and convalescent phases of COVID-19. The prospective study material was composed of cDNA or gDNA derived from T cells, B-cell-depleted T cells, or PBMCs. Subjects who had been exposed to COVID-19, were actively infected with it, or had recovered from it provided the deeply sampled blood TCRbeta repertoires that made up the dataset. Samples came from the ongoing ImmuneRACE study (first 160 participants) plus 1,254 subjects from 6 global collaborators. Where HLA class I and class II types were available, the types were taken from metadata supplied by the sample provider, not from assay-based typing. A freely available public database, intended as a resource for researchers studying the immune response to SARS-CoV-2, is where the repertoires were released. The sample metadata nearly always contained a de-identified subject ID, COVID-19 status, age in years and sex. Summary of the overall study and its limitations: Clinical and demographic metadata were provided uncurated, with the amount varying by source and participant.

Participants in the prospective study were enrolled through a virtual design, were aged roughly 18 to 95 years, and lived in some 24 United States geographic areas. To assign participants to cohorts, the prospective study relied on clinical history that participants themselves reported in a screening survey and a study questionnaire. Exposed participants had been in contact with someone with a PCR-confirmed or clinician-diagnosed COVID-19 case within 2 weeks of study entry. Mobile phlebotomists in the prospective study collected whole blood, serum and a nasopharyngeal or oropharyngeal swab from every participant. Additional blood draws and questionnaires over a 2-month period could optionally be provided by prospective study participants. Prospective study blood samples were shipped either frozen or at room temperature before DNA extraction. TCRbeta CDR3 regions were amplified from genomic DNA by means of the immunoSEQ Assay, a bias-controlled multiplex PCR. In the paper's pipeline: The number of nucleated cells in each sample was estimated from the amplification of reference gene primers within the assay. To quantify the absolute abundance of each unique TCRbeta CDR3 rearrangement, sequence reads were collapsed and filtered. For each sample, productive Simpson clonality was calculated as the square root of Simpson's diversity index over productive rearrangements. Sourced from immuneACCESS, this table was stored by TCRdb with only in-frame sequences that have V and J called. A share of the clones is absent; for the studies checked, an unresolved V gene accounts for under half, and the remainder has no known explanation. V and J calls and clone size are copied from that table; D and trimming were computed from the DNA. This sample holds about 300,000 clones; 85% were observed only once. Under 2% of the sample lies in the top ten.

Reading from cysteine to phenylalanine, the CDR3 counts 13 amino acids. Solely the CDR3 DNA is kept, with 39 bases framed from the first base. V is cut by 6 bases and J by 6 bases, and the space between the germline ends is 15 bases. CDR1 and CDR2 are drawn from the germline V gene: SQVTM, ANQGSEA. A note on this clone: This clone's antigen is unknown. Per-nucleotide qualities are absent, and no much larger clonotype sits a single base away.

In this chain, TRBV29-1 is recombined with TRBJ2-1; the D gene identity is not certain. Material: PBMCs or T cells enriched from blood (not recorded which). This receptor was identified in a young woman who had been exposed to COVID-19. The sequenced DNA: TGCAGCGTATTCGACAATTTCGGCAATGAGCAGTTCTTC. Translated, it reads CSVFDNFGNEQFF.